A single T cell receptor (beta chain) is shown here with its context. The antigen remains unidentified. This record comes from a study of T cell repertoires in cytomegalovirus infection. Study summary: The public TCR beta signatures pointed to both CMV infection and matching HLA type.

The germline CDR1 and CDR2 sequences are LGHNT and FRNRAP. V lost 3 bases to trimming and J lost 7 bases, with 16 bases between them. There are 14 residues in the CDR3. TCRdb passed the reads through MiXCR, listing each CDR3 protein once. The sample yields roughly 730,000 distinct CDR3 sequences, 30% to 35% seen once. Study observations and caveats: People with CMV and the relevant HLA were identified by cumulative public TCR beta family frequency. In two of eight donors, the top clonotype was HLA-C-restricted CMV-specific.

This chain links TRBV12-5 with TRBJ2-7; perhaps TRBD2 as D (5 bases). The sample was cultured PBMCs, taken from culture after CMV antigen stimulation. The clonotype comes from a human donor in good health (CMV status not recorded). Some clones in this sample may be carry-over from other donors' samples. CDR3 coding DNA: TGTGCTAGTGGTTTTGGGGAACCCGGGAATGAGCAGTACTTC. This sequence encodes CASGFGEPGNEQYF. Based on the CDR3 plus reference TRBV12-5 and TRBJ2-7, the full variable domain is DARVTQTPRHKVTEMGQEVTMRCQPILGHNTVFWYRQTMMQGLELLAYFRNRAPLDDSGMPKDRFSAEMPDATLATLKIQPSEPRDSAVYFCASGFGEPGNEQYFGPGTRLTVT.